The 24 T cell receptor beta chains listed next were all sequenced from one sample in a study of cytomegalovirus exposure and HLA in healthy donors. Researchers ran the PCR with 60 Vbeta and 13 Jbeta primers. Sequencing used immunoSEQ multiplex PCR; TCRdb keeps in-frame clones, though not all of them. In the table there are under 200,000 clones, roughly 88% of which are singletons. Sequenced sample: PBMCs. The receptor set was obtained from a man between 45 and 60 years old in good health and CMV-seropositive.

This chain joins TRBV10-3 and TRBJ2-7; TRBD1 aligns across 9 bases. The CDR3 has 14 amino acids. Germline trimming cut 4 bases from V and 3 bases from J; bases unmatched to any gene: 4. CDR1 is ENHRY and CDR2 is SYGVKD in the germline V gene. In DNA, the CDR3 is TGTGCCATCAGTGCCGAGACAGGGGGCTACGAGCAGTACTTC. Amino acid sequence: CAISAETGGYEQYF.

V is TRBV5-1 and J is TRBJ2-2, with TRBD1 matching 7 bases. V lost 2 bases to trimming and J lost 3 bases; unmatched junction nucleotides: 4. The length of the CDR3 is 15 residues. Germline V gene lookup returns CDR1 SGHRS and CDR2 YFSETQ. The CDR3 DNA follows: TGCGCCAGCAGCTTACGGACAGGTGACACCGGGGAGCTGTTTTTT. It yields the protein CASSLRTGDTGELFF.

The rearrangement links TRBV19 to TRBJ1-2; 8 bases map to TRBD1. V trimming: 6 bases; J trimming: 4 bases; junction bases outside the gene matches: 4. Germline V gene lookup returns CDR1 LNHDA and CDR2 SQIVND (reference sequence). The length of the CDR3 is 13 residues. The CDR3 DNA sequence: TGTGCCAGTAGCAGGGGGCTCGGCTATGGCTACACCTTC. Amino acid sequence: CASSRGLGYGYTF.

The V gene is TRBV13, the J gene TRBJ2-1; TRBD2 matches 11 bases. The germline gives CDR1 PRHDT, CDR2 FYEKMQ (reference sequence). The CDR3 has 15 amino acids. V was clipped by 5 bases and J by 4 bases; unmatched bases: 4. CDR3 DNA sequence: TGTGCCAGCAGCCCGGGACTAGCGGATTACAATGAGCAGTTCTTC. This encodes CASSPGLADYNEQFF.

This clone was detected a few times. The rearrangement joins TRBV7-9 to TRBJ2-3, with TRBD2 as a possible D gene (5 bases). The ends were cut back, 1 base at V and 5 bases at J, with 10 bases in the middle. From germline, CDR1 is SEHNR and CDR2 FQNEAQ (reference sequence). CDR3 length equals 14 residues. CDR3 in DNA: TGTGCCAGCAGCTTAGGATGGGCGGGAGATACGCAGTATTTT. Translating it yields CASSLGWAGDTQYF.

This sequence joins TRBV27 and TRBJ1-5, with D possibly being TRBD1 (5 bases). The ends were cut back, 4 bases at V and 2 bases at J, with 15 bases in the middle. Germline CDR1 and CDR2: MNHEY and SMNVEV (reference sequence). There are 16 residues in the CDR3. As DNA, the CDR3 is TGTGCCAGCAGTTCCTTGGGGGGTATCGGCAATCAGCCCCAGCATTTT. Amino acid sequence: CASSSLGGIGNQPQHF.

The chain recombines TRBV27 with TRBJ1-5; no clear D. V gave up 3 bases and J gave up 4 bases, with 10 bases separating them. The CDR3 has 14 residues. The germline V gene has CDR1 MNHEY and CDR2 SMNVEV (reference sequence). For the CDR3, the DNA is TGTGCCAGCAGTTTGGCGGGCGCTAATCAGCCCCAGCATTTT. Translating gives CASSLAGANQPQHF.

This clone was detected a few times. CDR3 DNA sequence: TGTGCCAGCAGCTTGCCCCGGGGGGGCACGAGGGGAAACACCATATATTTT. The encoded protein is CASSLPRGGTRGNTIYF. The chain joins TRBV5-6 to TRBJ1-3; D might be TRBD1 (6 bases). V lost 1 base and J lost 4, with 18 bases in between. Per germline, CDR1 SGHDT and CDR2 YYEEEE. The CDR3 is 17 residues long.

In this sample, this clone turned up once. The CDR3 region has the DNA TGTGCCAGCTCACCAGTTTTAGCGGGTACAGATGAGCAGTTCTTC. Translating gives CASSPVLAGTDEQFF. The V call is TRBV18, the J call TRBJ2-1; TRBD2 matches 7 bases. With V trimmed by 2 bases and J by 8 bases, 9 bases remained unmatched. Germline CDR1 KGHSH, CDR2 LQKENI. The CDR3 has 15 residues.

The chain is built from TRBV7-9 and TRBJ2-1; 13 nucleotides line up with TRBD2. Trimming at V came to 3 bases and at J to 8 bases, leaving 7 bases not matched to a gene. The CDR3 length is 16 residues. Germline V CDR1 and CDR2: SEHNR, FQNEAQ (reference sequence). CDR3 region: CASSFTSGGAGDEQFF. The CDR3 DNA follows: TGTGCCAGCAGCTTCACTAGCGGGGGGGCTGGCGATGAGCAGTTCTTC. Using reference TRBV7-9 and TRBJ2-1 for the parts outside the CDR3, the full variable domain is DTGVSQNPRHKITKRGQNVTFRCDPISEHNRLYWYRQTLGQGPEFLTYFQNEAQLEKSRLLSDRFSAERPKGSFSTLEIQRTEQGDSAMYLCASSFTSGGAGDEQFFGPGTRLTVL.

The genes are TRBV6-1 and TRBJ2-7, with unresolved D. V gave up 0 bases and J gave up 1 base, with 7 bases separating them. The CDR3 runs 14 residues. CDR1 and CDR2 (germline): MNHNS, SASEGT. Here the CDR3 reads CASSEAEQSYEQYF. CDR3 bases: TGTGCCAGCAGTGAAGCGGAACAGTCCTACGAGCAGTACTTC.

The chain combines TRBV5-6 with TRBJ2-3, with TRBD1 matching over 8 bases. In germline, CDR1 is SGHDT, CDR2 YYEEEE. The CDR3 has 17 amino acids. The trim removed 4 bases at V and 2 bases at J, leaving 12 bases unmatched. The CDR3 DNA sequence: TGTGCCAGCAGCCCCATGGCAAGGACAGGGTCCACAGATACGCAGTATTTT. This sequence encodes CASSPMARTGSTDTQYF.

The genes are TRBV10-1 and TRBJ2-3; 10 nucleotides line up with TRBD1. V lost 4 bases and J lost 6; bases outside the gene matches: 4. The CDR3 is 14 amino acids. The germline V gene has CDR1 WNHNN and CDR2 SYGVQD (reference sequence). DNA of the CDR3: TGCGCCAGCAGTGCCGACAGGGGGCGGGATACGCAGTATTTT. The encoded protein is CASSADRGRDTQYF.

The chain links TRBV29-1 to TRBJ1-1; 7 positions match TRBD1. The CDR3 sequence is 12 residues long. The germline V gene encodes CDR1 SQVTM and CDR2 ANQGSEA. After removal of 4 bases from V and 5 bases from J, the junction contained 4 bases not matched to a gene. DNA of the CDR3: TGCAGCGTTGGGGACAGTCGGACTGAAGCTTTCTTT. Translating gives CSVGDSRTEAFF.

The chain is built from TRBV2 and TRBJ1-1; D is undetermined. Trimming left V 6 bases short and J 1 base short, with 15 bases between. This CDR3 is 15 amino acids long. Germline V gene sequence: CDR1 SNHLY, CDR2 FYNNEI. The CDR3 reads CASRKRSQTNTEAFF. CDR3 sequence (DNA): TGTGCCAGCAGGAAGAGGAGTCAGACGAACACTGAAGCTTTCTTT.

The sample holds one count of this clone. The chain links TRBV4-1 to TRBJ2-5; D is perhaps TRBD1 (5 bases). Germline V CDR1 and CDR2: MGHRA, YSYEKL. The CDR3 consists of 14 residues. The V and J ends lost 2 bases and 5 bases respectively, with 12 bases between them. CDR3 residues: CASSQQGTKETQYF. The DNA for the CDR3 is TGCGCCAGCAGCCAACAGGGAACTAAGGAGACCCAGTACTTC.

The V call is TRBV6-5, the J call TRBJ1-1, with 7 bases identical to TRBD1. CDR1 and CDR2 from the germline V gene are MNHEY and SVGAGI. CDR3 length: 14 residues. V lost 5 bases, J lost 4 bases, and 7 bases stayed unmatched. Here the CDR3 DNA reads TGTGCCAGCAGTGCCACCACAGGGGTCACTGAAGCTTTCTTT. Encoded protein: CASSATTGVTEAFF.

The chain employs TRBV9 and TRBJ2-1; 10 bases align to TRBD2. This CDR3 region has 14 residues. J was trimmed by 4 bases and V by 6 bases; bases with no gene match: 4. The germline gives CDR1 SGDLS, CDR2 YYNGEE. CDR3 in DNA: TGTGCCAGCACCGGGACTAGCGCTTACAATGAGCAGTTCTTC. It specifies CASTGTSAYNEQFF. The complete variable domain, with remaining parts taken from reference TRBV9 and TRBJ2-1, reads DSGVTQTPKHLITATGQRVTLRCSPRSGDLSVYWYQQSLDQGLQFLIQYYNGEERAKGNILERFSAQQFPDLHSELNLSSLELGDSALYFCASTGTSAYNEQFFGPGTRLTVL.

On this clone: Other DNA sequences from this sample encode an identical CDR3 as well. V is TRBV6-6 and J is TRBJ1-1, with a possible D match to TRBD1 (5 bases). The CDR3 extends over 14 amino acids. The V and J ends lost 2 bases and 1 base respectively, with 8 bases between them. Germline CDR1 is MNHNY and CDR2 is SVGAGI (reference sequence). The CDR3 is CASSYRQGNTEAFF. CDR3 coding DNA: TGTGCCAGCAGTTACAGGCAGGGGAACACTGAAGCTTTCTTT.

The chain is built from TRBV14 and TRBJ1-4; the D is unclear. The V end was cut by 2 bases, the J end by 6 bases, with 22 bases between. CDR1 SGHDN and CDR2 FVKESK come from the germline V gene. The CDR3 is 18 amino acids. The CDR3 region is CASSQLFEGRTEDEKLFF. CDR3 nucleotides: TGTGCCAGCAGCCAATTGTTCGAGGGAAGAACAGAGGATGAAAAACTGTTTTTT. The complete variable domain, with remaining parts taken from reference TRBV14 and TRBJ1-4, reads EAGVTQFPSHSVIEKGQTVTLRCDPISGHDNLYWYRRVMGKEIKFLLHFVKESKQDESGMPNNRFLAERTGGTYSTLKVQPAELEDSGVYFCASSQLFEGRTEDEKLFFGSGTQLSVL.

The J gene is TRBJ2-1, the V gene TRBV28; 7 bases match TRBD2. CDR1 is MDHEN and CDR2 is SYDVKM in the germline V gene. The CDR3 runs to 15 residues. V gave up 7 bases and J gave up 7 bases; unmatched junction bases: 13. In nucleotides, the CDR3 is TGTGCCAGCATCGCCGGGATCGACGGGGGGAATGAGCAGTTCTTC. Translating gives CASIAGIDGGNEQFF.

This chain links TRBV29-1 with TRBJ2-3; the match to TRBD2 covers 8 bases. V trimming: 4 bases; J trimming: 6 bases; junction bases outside the gene matches: 9. Germline CDR1 is SQVTM and CDR2 is ANQGSEA. The CDR3 totals 14 residues. For the CDR3, the DNA is TGCAGCGTTGCAAACGGGGGGGCCTTGGATACGCAGTATTTT. Translating gives CSVANGGALDTQYF.

This chain uses TRBV6-6 with TRBJ1-2; perhaps TRBD1 as D (5 bases). The CDR3 spans 14 residues. Per germline, CDR1 MNHNY and CDR2 SVGAGI (reference sequence). V was clipped by 7 bases and J by 5 bases, with 17 bases between them. The CDR3 reads CASTVTAAFYGYTF. CDR3 nucleotides: TGTGCCAGCACCGTGACAGCTGCTTTTTATGGCTACACCTTC.

The CDR3 DNA is TGCGCCAGCAGCTTGGAGGAGGGGGCCCAGCTCTACAATGAGCAGTTCTTC. Translating gives CASSLEEGAQLYNEQFF. The rearrangement links TRBV5-1 to TRBJ2-1, with a weak D call TRBD1 (7 bases). V gave up 0 bases and J gave up 3 bases, with 16 bases separating them. CDR1 and CDR2 from the germline V gene are SGHRS and YFSETQ. This CDR3 region has 17 residues.